Presented here are 3 T cell receptor beta chains from one specimen sequenced in a study of blood T cell repertoires in COVID-19. TCRdb keeps only in-frame clones here, not all; method: immunoSEQ multiplex PCR. The profile covers a few hundred thousand clones, with roughly nine tenths appearing a single time and under 3% taken by the ten largest. Sequencing was performed on peripheral blood. Receptor source: a woman aged 25 to 45 with COVID-19, enrolled during active disease.

This chain connects TRBV15 to TRBJ2-6; 10 bases are shared with TRBD1. Germline values: CDR1 LNHNV, CDR2 YYDKDF (reference sequence). The V and J ends lost 4 bases and 6 bases, in that order; junction bases with no gene match: 12. This CDR3 comprises 18 residues. The CDR3: CATSKQRDRGKLANVLTF. The CDR3 nucleotides read TGTGCCACCAGCAAACAGAGGGACAGGGGTAAATTGGCCAACGTCCTGACTTTC.

This rearrangement joins TRBV27 to TRBJ2-7, with 12 nucleotides matching TRBD1. The CDR3 is 14 residues long. Trimming took 6 bases from V and 9 from J; bases not matched to a gene: 9. CDR1 is MNHEY, CDR2 SMNVEV, per germline (reference sequence). The DNA for the CDR3 is TGTGCCAGCAGGTCCGGGACAGGGGGCTGGGGGCAGTACTTC. It codes for CASRSGTGGWGQYF.

V and J are TRBV5-1 and TRBJ1-1, with a weak D call TRBD1 (5 bases). Germline V CDR1 and CDR2: SGHRS, YFSETQ. Trimming took 0 bases from V and 7 from J, leaving 13 bases between them. This CDR3 comprises 14 residues. As DNA, the CDR3 is TGCGCCAGCAGCTTGGAGGGGTCAGCCGGTGAAGCTTTCTTT. Protein sequence: CASSLEGSAGEAFF. Together with reference TRBV5-1 and TRBJ1-1, the CDR3 gives the full variable domain: KAGVTQTPRYLIKTRGQQVTLSCSPISGHRSVSWYQQTPGQGLQFLFEYFSETQRNKGNFPGRFSGRQFSNSRSEMNVSTLELGDSALYLCASSLEGSAGEAFFGQGTRLTVV.